The 21 T cell receptor beta chains in this list originate from one sample, sequenced in a study of vaccination and CD4 T cells after COVID-19. No antigen has been identified for these receptors. The treatment: roughly 10-day PBMC culture with coronavirus spike peptide pools or control peptides (ViraFEST assay). Cultured CD4+ T-cell DNA underwent Oncomine TCR Beta short-read sequencing. Via MiXCR, TCRdb re-called the PCR reads, giving one row per CDR3 protein. The sample holds about 13,000 distinct CDR3 sequences, 25% to 30% seen once. Sequences were derived from CD4+ T cells from blood, cultured in vitro, sampled before SARS-CoV-2 vaccination. The receptors stem from a human donor who received a COVID-19 vaccine.

This clonotype was found once. The chain joins TRBV12-3 or TRBV12-4 to TRBJ2-3; D is unclear. The CDR3 spans 13 residues. Trimming pared 3 bases from V and 8 bases from J, leaving 12 bases between. Written as DNA, the CDR3 is TGTGCCAGCAGTTTTACCCGGGCCGTTACGCAGTATTTT. Protein: CASSFTRAVTQYF.

This clonotype was counted a few times. J is TRBJ2-3 and V is TRBV5-4; 8 nucleotides match TRBD2. Trimming removed 3 bases from V and 5 bases from J; junction bases left unmatched: 5. The CDR3 is made up of 14 amino acids. CDR1 is SGHNT and CDR2 is YYREEE in the germline V gene (reference sequence). CDR3: CASSSGAGVDTQYF. The CDR3 DNA reads as TGTGCCAGCAGCTCCGGAGCGGGGGTAGATACGCAGTATTTT.

The genes are TRBV6-1 and TRBJ2-5; 8 nucleotides match TRBD1. V lost 6 bases, J lost 4 bases, and 7 bases stayed unmatched. This CDR3 has 14 amino acids. Germline-derived CDR1 and CDR2 are MNHNS and SASEGT. The CDR3 loop is CASRWDRLGETQYF. The CDR3, as DNA: TGTGCCAGCAGGTGGGACAGGCTCGGAGAGACCCAGTACTTC.

This clonotype appeared a few times. The rearrangement links TRBV12-3 or TRBV12-4 to TRBJ2-7; D gene uncertain. The CDR3 covers 12 residues. Between the trimmed V and J ends, which lost 2 bases and 6 bases, there was a span of 8 bases. The CDR3 here is CASSLRWGEQYF. Written as DNA, the CDR3 is TGTGCCAGCAGTTTAAGATGGGGCGAGCAGTACTTC.

The rearrangement links TRBV7-9 to TRBJ2-3; 7 bases fit TRBD2. The junction had 6 bases not matched to a gene; V was cut back by 1 base and J by 2 bases. Germline assignment: CDR1 SEHNR and CDR2 FQNEAQ (reference sequence). This CDR3 has 16 amino acids. The CDR3 DNA sequence: TGTGCCAGCAGCTTAGTTCGAGCGGGGATCACAGATACGCAGTATTTT. Translated: CASSLVRAGITDTQYF.

This clonotype has only a few counts. The rearrangement joins TRBV20-1 to TRBJ1-2, with 7 bases lining up with TRBD1. The CDR3 has 15 residues. V lost 5 bases and J lost 1; bases outside the gene matches: 10. CDR1 and CDR2 from the germline V gene are DFQATT and SNEGSKA (reference sequence). This chain's CDR3 is CSAVAGGPLNYGYTF. CDR3 nucleotide sequence: TGCAGTGCTGTAGCAGGGGGGCCACTTAACTATGGCTACACCTTC.

The J gene is TRBJ2-6, the V gene TRBV18; D possibly matches TRBD1 or TRBD2 (5 bases each). V shed 5 bases and J shed 0 bases, with 17 bases lying between them. Germline V gene sequence: CDR1 KGHSH, CDR2 LQKENI. The CDR3 covers 18 residues. The CDR3 is CASSDTGTVFSGANVLTF. For the CDR3, the DNA is TGTGCCAGCTCAGATACCGGGACGGTCTTCTCTGGGGCCAACGTCCTGACTTTC.

This clonotype came up a few times. This CDR3 is CASSYRGRSRTTEAFF. CDR3 bases: TGTGCCAGCAGTTATAGGGGACGGTCCAGAACGACTGAAGCTTTCTTT. The chain couples TRBV6-5 to TRBJ1-1; a weak D match, TRBD1 (5 bases). The CDR3 extends over 16 amino acids. The V gene lost 3 bases and the J gene lost 5 bases, with 19 bases spanning the gap. Germline V gene data show CDR1 as MNHEY and CDR2 as SVGAGI.

DNA of the CDR3: TGCGCCAGCACTAGCGGGGGCTACGAGCAGTACTTC. It translates to CASTSGGYEQYF. The chain couples TRBV10-2 to TRBJ2-7, with 10 bases fitting TRBD2. Germline V gene sequence: CDR1 WSHSY, CDR2 SAAADI. The CDR3 contains 12 residues. V lost 7 bases and J lost 3; bases outside the gene matches: 0.

The rearrangement links TRBV7-2 to TRBJ2-7, with 7 bases that match TRBD2. CDR1 and CDR2 (germline): SGHTA, FQGNSA. This CDR3 is built from 15 residues. V lost 1 base and J lost 3; bases outside the gene matches: 6. The CDR3 loop reads CASSLVGTNNYEQYF. As DNA, the CDR3 is TGTGCCAGCAGCTTAGTGGGGACTAATAACTACGAGCAGTACTTC. The full variable domain, in which reference TRBV7-2 and TRBJ2-7 provide the parts outside the CDR3, is GAGVSQSPSNKVTEKGKDVELRCDPISGHTALYWYRQSLGQGLEFLIYFQGNSAPDKSGLPSDRFSAERTGGSVSTLTIQRTQQEDSAVYLCASSLVGTNNYEQYFGPGTRLTVT.

The chain links TRBV30 to TRBJ2-5; D ambiguous. V lost 7 bases and J lost 7, with 13 bases in between. CDR3 size: 11 residues. From germline, CDR1 is GTSNPN and CDR2 SVGIG (reference sequence). The CDR3 reads CAFGLARTQYF. In DNA, the CDR3 is TGTGCCTTCGGTCTCGCGAGGACCCAGTACTTC. Filled out from reference TRBV30 and TRBJ2-5, the complete variable domain reads SQTIHQWPATLVQPVGSPLSLECTVEGTSNPNLYWYRQAAGRGLQLLFYSVGIGQISSEVPQNLSASRPQDRQFILSSKKLLLSDSGFYLCAFGLARTQYFGPGTRLLVL.

J is TRBJ2-7 and V is TRBV10-3, with 7 bases lining up with TRBD2. CDR1 and CDR2 (germline): ENHRY, SYGVKD. This CDR3 region has 14 residues. Trimming removed 7 bases from V and 0 bases from J; junction bases left unmatched: 6. The CDR3 DNA follows: TGTGCCATCACGGCTAGCGGCCGCTCCTACGAGCAGTACTTC. Amino acids: CAITASGRSYEQYF.

This clonotype was observed a handful of times. V usage is TRBV6-1 and J usage is TRBJ2-1, with 14 positions matching TRBD2. The CDR3 has 16 residues. Losses at the gene ends were 5 bases for V and 9 bases for J; bases not matched to a gene: 9. CDR1 and CDR2 from the germline V gene are MNHNS and SASEGT. The CDR3 region is CASSIGLAGGIGEQFF. In nucleotides, the CDR3 is TGTGCCAGCAGTATAGGACTAGCGGGGGGTATCGGTGAGCAGTTCTTC.

The chain combines TRBV6-1 with TRBJ1-3; maybe TRBD1 (6 bases). Germline V gives CDR1 MNHNS, CDR2 SASEGT. This CDR3 has 14 amino acids. Deletions cut 5 bases from V and 3 bases from J, with 11 bases between. The CDR3 DNA is TGTGCCAGCAGTACCAGGGGAAGTGGAAACACCATATATTTT. It encodes CASSTRGSGNTIYF.

This clonotype occurred a few times. The rearrangement links TRBV19 to TRBJ1-1; no definite D call. The germline V and J ends were trimmed by 8 bases and 0 bases, with 16 bases remaining between them. CDR3 length equals 15 residues. CDR1 is LNHDA, CDR2 SQIVND, per germline (reference sequence). This CDR3 is CASELELGLNTEAFF. The CDR3 coding sequence is TGTGCCAGTGAACTTGAGCTGGGTTTGAACACTGAAGCTTTCTTT. The whole variable domain, filled in from reference TRBV19 and TRBJ1-1, reads DGGITQSPKYLFRKEGQNVTLSCEQNLNHDAMYWYRQDPGQGLRLIYYSQIVNDFQKGDIAEGYSVSREKKESFPLTVTSAQKNPTAFYLCASELELGLNTEAFFGQGTRLTVV.

The genes are TRBV27 and TRBJ2-1, with 7 nucleotides matching TRBD2. The CDR3 is 13 amino acids. CDR1 and CDR2 (germline): MNHEY, SMNVEV (reference sequence). The V gene end was trimmed by 2 bases and the J gene end by 6 bases; junction bases not matched to a gene: 1. Written as DNA, the CDR3 is TGTGCCAGCAGTTTAGTAGCGGGCAATGAGCAGTTCTTC. Translated, it gives CASSLVAGNEQFF.

This chain links TRBV6-1 with TRBJ1-5; the match to TRBD1 covers 7 bases. V shed 8 bases, J shed 0 bases, and the junction held 10 bases outside the gene matches. The CDR3 contains 16 residues. Per germline, CDR1 MNHNS and CDR2 SASEGT. The DNA for the CDR3 is TGTGCCAGCCGCGGGCGGGACAGTTTTAGCAATCAGCCCCAGCATTTT. Translating it yields CASRGRDSFSNQPQHF.

In its sample, this clonotype was seen once. The chain has TRBV20-1 and TRBJ2-1, with unresolved D. This CDR3 is 12 amino acids long. With 1 base removed from V and 7 bases from J, the gap between germline ends came to 8 bases. Germline V gene data show CDR1 as DFQATT and CDR2 as SNEGSKA (reference sequence). CDR3 amino acids: CSARVGSNEQFF. The CDR3 DNA is TGCAGTGCTAGAGTGGGAAGTAATGAGCAGTTCTTC.

The chain carries TRBV25-1 and TRBJ2-6; D is perhaps TRBD2 (5 bases). CDR3 size: 17 residues. Germline V gene sequence: CDR1 MGHDK, CDR2 SYGVNS. V was shortened by 8 bases and J by 0 bases, with 17 bases between the two germline ends. This chain's CDR3 is CASFIRQGSSGANVLTF. The CDR3 bases are TGTGCCAGCTTCATTAGGCAAGGGAGCTCTGGGGCCAACGTCCTGACTTTC.

The chain carries TRBV20-1 and TRBJ2-7; 8 bases fit TRBD1. From germline, CDR1 is DFQATT and CDR2 SNEGSKA (reference sequence). The ends lost 4 bases at V and 4 bases at J; junction bases unmatched: 6. CDR3 length: 13 residues. This CDR3 is CSAIRTGKYEQYF. Written as DNA, the CDR3 is TGCAGTGCTATCCGGACAGGGAAGTACGAGCAGTACTTC.

The V gene is TRBV2, the J gene TRBJ2-3, with D possibly TRBD1 on 6 matching bases. CDR3 size: 13 residues. Germline V gene lookup returns CDR1 SNHLY and CDR2 FYNNEI. V was pared by 4 bases and J by 2 bases, with 7 bases between. The chain's CDR3 is CASSGDNTDTQYF. The CDR3 DNA sequence: TGTGCCAGCAGTGGGGACAACACAGATACGCAGTATTTT.